This T cell receptor beta chain emerged from a study of cytomegalovirus exposure and HLA in healthy donors. Findings and caveats of the study: The listing of roughly 160 TCR beta chains classed them as cytomegalovirus-associated. The study reported that TCR beta sequences accurately predicted HLA-A and HLA-B alleles in most subjects. TCR beta V segments were, for the most part, productive about 87% or about 30% of the time in an earlier analysis.

Germline CDR1 reads SQVTM; CDR2 reads ANQGSEA. V shed 6 bases and J shed 4 bases, with 13 bases lying between them. This CDR3 has 13 amino acids. Primers for the PCR totalled 60 Vbeta and 13 Jbeta. The data were produced by immunoSEQ multiplex PCR, yet TCRdb's version contains in-frame clones alone and is incomplete. The sample holds around 150,000 clones, roughly 75% seen once. On this clone itself: The target antigen is unknown.

This TCR derives from a woman in her thirties or forties in good health and CMV-seropositive. The rearrangement joins TRBV29-1 to TRBJ1-5; tentative D call: TRBD1 (6 bases). Sequencing was done on a sample of PBMCs. CDR3 sequence reads: CSVIQGKNQPQHF. CDR3 nucleotide sequence: TGCAGCGTCATACAGGGAAAGAATCAGCCCCAGCATTTT. Looking up the rest from reference TRBV29-1 and TRBJ1-5 gives the full variable domain: SAVISQKPSRDICQRGTSLTIQCQVDSQVTMMFWYRQQPGQSLTLIATANQGSEATYESGFVIDKFPISRPNLTFSTLTVSNMSPEDSSIYLCSVIQGKNQPQHFGDGTRLSIL.